The source of this T cell receptor (beta chain) is a study of response to subunit inactivated influenza vaccine. MiXCR was run by TCRdb on the RT-PCR reads, yielding one entry per CDR3 protein. The data hold more than 700,000 distinct CDR3 sequences, with roughly 20% observed a single time. Germline trimming cut 0 bases from V and 6 bases from J; bases unmatched to any gene: 1. The CDR3 totals 16 residues. Germline loops: CDR1 ENHRY, CDR2 SYGVKD. This clonotype was observed a few times. Its antigen is not known. Regarding the study as a whole: Authors suggested that a seasonal influenza vaccination recruits few new T cells each time.

The starting material was PBMCs from blood, obtained 5 to 6 days after vaccination. This TCR was sampled from a middle-aged man who received an inactivated influenza vaccine. The chain employs TRBV10-3 and TRBJ2-2; TRBD2 aligns across 13 bases. CDR3: CAISESGLAGPGELFF. In nucleotides, the CDR3 is TGTGCCATCAGTGAGTCGGGACTAGCGGGACCCGGGGAGCTGTTTTTT.